Sequencing of this T cell receptor beta chain was carried out in a study of beta chain features in type 1 diabetes. Study observations and caveats: Healthy donors had naive, central memory and Treg TCRB repertoires that appeared less similar than those seen among patients.

The CDR3 loop spans 13 amino acids. Trimming removed 3 bases from V and 8 bases from J; junction bases left unmatched: 2. Per germline, CDR1 SGHTA and CDR2 FQGTGA. CD45RO/CCR7/CD25/CD127/CD95/CD27 separated CD4+ naive, central memory, regulatory and stem cell-like memory cells by sorting. Each population that was sorted was more than 98% pure. Every isolated RNA sample was fully reverse transcribed, so sequencing captured expressed TCRB transcripts. Sequenced by immunoSEQ multiplex PCR; TCRdb stores in-frame clones only, minus some. The sample holds some 900,000 clones, around a sixth seen once. As concerns this clone: Its antigen is still unknown.

The chain has TRBV7-3 and TRBJ1-2; 11 nucleotides match TRBD1. Specimen: naive CD4+ T cells from blood. This TCR derives from a young woman in good health. The CDR3: CASSLDRGRGYTF. CDR3 DNA: TGTGCCAGCAGCTTGGACAGGGGGCGAGGCTACACCTTC.